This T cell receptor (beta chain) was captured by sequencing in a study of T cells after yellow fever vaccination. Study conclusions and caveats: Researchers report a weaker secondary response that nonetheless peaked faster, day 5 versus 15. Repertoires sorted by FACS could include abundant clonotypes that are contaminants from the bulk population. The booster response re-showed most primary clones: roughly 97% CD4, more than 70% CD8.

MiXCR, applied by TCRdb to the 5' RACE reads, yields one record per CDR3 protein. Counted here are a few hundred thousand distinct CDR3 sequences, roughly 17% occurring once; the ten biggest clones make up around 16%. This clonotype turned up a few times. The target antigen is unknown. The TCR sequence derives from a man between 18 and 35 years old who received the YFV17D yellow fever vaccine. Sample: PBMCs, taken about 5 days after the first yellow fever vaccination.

The chain's CDR3 is CASGFEGGTEAFF. CDR3 coding DNA: TGTGCTAGTGGTTTCGAAGGGGGCACTGAAGCTTTCTTT. V is TRBV12-5 and J is TRBJ1-1, with D tentatively TRBD1 (6 bases). Trimming took off 3 bases at V and 4 bases at J, with 9 bases between the two ends. The CDR3 runs to 13 residues. The germline V gene encodes CDR1 LGHNT and CDR2 FRNRAP.